One sample yielded the 28 T cell receptor beta chains listed below, sequenced in a study of cytomegalovirus exposure and HLA in healthy donors. The study ran its PCR with 60 Vbeta and 13 Jbeta primers. Clones were read by immunoSEQ multiplex PCR, and TCRdb kept only the in-frame ones, dropping some. The sample holds about 200,000 clones, roughly 85% seen once. The sequencing sample was made of PBMCs. All receptors come from a woman aged 45 to 65 in good health and CMV-seronegative.

This chain links TRBV27 with TRBJ2-1, with 7 bases fitting TRBD2. CDR3 size: 15 residues. Germline CDR1 reads MNHEY; CDR2 reads SMNVEV (reference sequence). With 1 base clipped from V and 4 bases from J, the junction kept 4 bases outside the gene matches. The CDR3: CASSLFGTNYNEQFF. The CDR3, as DNA: TGTGCCAGCAGTTTATTCGGGACTAATTACAATGAGCAGTTCTTC.

The V call is TRBV27, the J call TRBJ2-1; TRBD1 agrees at 8 bases. This CDR3 is built from 16 residues. Germline loops: CDR1 MNHEY, CDR2 SMNVEV (reference sequence). The trim removed 6 bases at V and 5 bases at J, leaving 12 bases unmatched. The CDR3 DNA reads as TGTGCCAGCAGCTTCCGGGACAGGCCTCTTAACAATGAGCAGTTCTTC. Translated, it gives CASSFRDRPLNNEQFF.

A few counts support this clone. The identical CDR3 is also encoded by other nucleotide sequences in the sample. The chain employs TRBV5-1 and TRBJ1-2; the D gene is possibly TRBD1 (5 bases). V was clipped by 4 bases and J by 4 bases, with 11 bases between them. The CDR3 consists of 13 residues. From germline, CDR1 is SGHRS and CDR2 YFSETQ. The CDR3 loop is CASSLDSAYGYTF. CDR3 nucleotide sequence: TGCGCCAGCAGCCTCGACAGTGCCTATGGCTACACCTTC.

The chain has TRBV6-5 and TRBJ2-7; TRBD2 is a possible D gene (6 bases). V lost 2 bases and J 2 bases, leaving 10 bases between the germline ends. In germline, CDR1 is MNHEY, CDR2 SVGAGI. CDR3 length equals 14 residues. This chain's CDR3 is CASSYIGGPYEQYF. The CDR3, as DNA: TGTGCCAGCAGTTACATCGGGGGTCCCTACGAGCAGTACTTC.

The gene calls are TRBV10-1 and TRBJ2-7; tentative D call: TRBD1 (5 bases). The ends were cut back, 0 bases at V and 6 bases at J, with 9 bases in the middle. Per germline, CDR1 WNHNN and CDR2 SYGVQD (reference sequence). This CDR3 contains 13 residues. The chain's CDR3 is CASSESGRGEQYF. The CDR3 nucleotides are TGCGCCAGCAGTGAGTCAGGAAGGGGCGAGCAGTACTTC.

The CDR3 DNA follows: TGTGCCAGTAGGGGACAGGGGGCGAGCTCCTACGAGCAGTACTTC. Its protein is CASRGQGASSYEQYF. The chain couples TRBV19 to TRBJ2-7; TRBD1 matches at 12 bases. Trimming at V came to 6 bases and at J to 0 bases, leaving 3 bases not matched to a gene. CDR1 is LNHDA, CDR2 SQIVND, per germline (reference sequence). The length of the CDR3 is 15 residues.

The genes are TRBV19 and TRBJ2-7; 9 bases align to TRBD1. The CDR3 is 15 amino acids. Trimming cost V 4 bases and J 4 bases; bases outside gene matches: 8. In germline, CDR1 is LNHDA, CDR2 SQIVND (reference sequence). The CDR3 DNA follows: TGTGCCAGTAGTAAAACCGGGACAGGGACGTACGAGCAGTACTTC. Its translation is CASSKTGTGTYEQYF. Filled out from reference TRBV19 and TRBJ2-7, the complete variable domain reads DGGITQSPKYLFRKEGQNVTLSCEQNLNHDAMYWYRQDPGQGLRLIYYSQIVNDFQKGDIAEGYSVSREKKESFPLTVTSAQKNPTAFYLCASSKTGTGTYEQYFGPGTRLTVT.

The chain couples TRBV4-3 to TRBJ2-5; D is unclear. The CDR3 has 18 residues. In germline, CDR1 is LGHNA, CDR2 YSLEER. The V end lost 0 bases, the J end lost 6 bases, and 23 bases lay between the germline ends. The CDR3 DNA follows: TGCGCCAGCAGCCAAGAGAGGCCCGGCGGTTTATCCCCCAAGACCCAGTACTTC. This codes for CASSQERPGGLSPKTQYF.

The table lists this clone with many counts. The rearrangement uses TRBV28 and TRBJ1-2; 10 bases are shared with TRBD1. Germline CDR1 MDHEN, CDR2 SYDVKM. CDR3 length equals 20 residues. V was clipped by 4 bases and J by 1 base; unmatched bases: 18. CDR3 coding DNA: TGTGCCAGCAGTTCCCTGACAGGGGGCCTTAGTTTTGATCTTAACTATGGCTACACCTTC. Translating it yields CASSSLTGGLSFDLNYGYTF.

The chain uses TRBV6-1 and TRBJ2-7; 9 bases line up with TRBD1. Per the germline V gene, CDR1 is MNHNS and CDR2 is SASEGT. The CDR3 has 14 residues. J gave up 9 bases and V 7 bases, and 13 bases lay outside the gene matches. CDR3 coding DNA: TGTGCCAGCACTCCGGGACAGGGAGGATTTCGGCAGTACTTC. Encoded protein: CASTPGQGGFRQYF.

V gene TRBV7-9 combines with J gene TRBJ2-2; a possible D gene is TRBD2 (6 bases). V was pared by 5 bases and J by 2 bases, with 15 bases between. From germline, CDR1 is SEHNR and CDR2 FQNEAQ (reference sequence). This CDR3 is built from 16 residues. The CDR3 loop is CASSPVMGTNTGELFF. The CDR3 DNA reads as TGTGCCAGCAGCCCGGTCATGGGGACTAACACCGGGGAGCTGTTTTTT.

The chain employs TRBV6-5 and TRBJ2-7; 9 positions match TRBD2. The CDR3 extends over 15 amino acids. J was trimmed by 7 bases and V by 2 bases; bases with no gene match: 9. CDR1 is MNHEY, CDR2 SVGAGI, per germline. The CDR3: CASSYRREGLCEQYF. The CDR3 bases are TGTGCCAGCAGTTACCGGCGGGAGGGCCTGTGTGAGCAGTACTTC.

The rearrangement uses TRBV29-1 and TRBJ2-1, with TRBD2 matching 8 bases. The V segment lost 6 bases and the J segment 6 bases; nucleotides outside the gene matches: 10. Germline CDR1 is SQVTM and CDR2 is ANQGSEA. CDR3 length: 14 amino acids. This chain's CDR3 is CSVWETGTSNEQFF. The CDR3 DNA sequence: TGCAGCGTGTGGGAAACCGGGACTAGCAATGAGCAGTTCTTC.

V gene TRBV28 combines with J gene TRBJ2-7, with 7 bases fitting TRBD1. The germline gives CDR1 MDHEN, CDR2 SYDVKM. The CDR3 contains 16 residues. V lost 2 bases, J lost 4 bases, and 11 bases stayed unmatched. The chain's CDR3 is CASSLHQDRVSYEQYF. For the CDR3, the DNA is TGTGCCAGCAGTTTACACCAAGACAGGGTGTCGTACGAGCAGTACTTC.

In DNA form, the CDR3 reads TGCGCCAGCAGCCAAGAAAGCCTAGCGGGCGACAATGAGCAGTTCTTC. As protein: CASSQESLAGDNEQFF. V is TRBV4-1 and J is TRBJ2-1, with 8 nucleotides matching TRBD2. The CDR3 is made up of 16 amino acids. Per the germline V gene, CDR1 is MGHRA and CDR2 is YSYEKL. Germline trimming cut 0 bases from V and 5 bases from J; bases unmatched to any gene: 6.

The V gene is TRBV18, the J gene TRBJ2-3, with D perhaps TRBD2 (5 bases). CDR3 length: 13 residues. Trimming stripped 5 bases from V and 6 bases from J, with 12 bases between. The germline V gene has CDR1 KGHSH and CDR2 LQKENI. CDR3 protein: CASSVALEDTQYF. CDR3 bases: TGTGCCAGCTCAGTCGCACTAGAGGATACGCAGTATTTT.

The chain has TRBV5-1 and TRBJ1-3, with D unresolved. V lost 0 bases, J lost 0 bases, and 7 bases lay in between. The germline gives CDR1 SGHRS, CDR2 YFSETQ. The CDR3 consists of 15 residues. This CDR3 reads CASSLDLASGNTIYF. In nucleotides, the CDR3 is TGCGCCAGCAGCTTGGATCTAGCCTCTGGAAACACCATATATTTT.

This chain joins TRBV5-4 and TRBJ2-7; 10 nucleotides match TRBD1. Germline-derived CDR1 and CDR2 are SGHNT and YYREEE (reference sequence). The CDR3 loop spans 15 amino acids. The ends lost 4 bases at V and 3 bases at J; junction bases unmatched: 7. The CDR3 sequence is CASSPPGQGNYEQYF. CDR3 sequence (DNA): TGTGCCAGCAGCCCTCCGGGACAGGGGAACTACGAGCAGTACTTC.

CDR3 region: CSASGAYEQYF. CDR3 nucleotides: TGCAGTGCTAGCGGAGCCTACGAGCAGTACTTC. J is TRBJ2-7 and V is TRBV20-1; D is undetermined. V lost 3 bases to trimming and J lost 2 bases, with 5 bases between them. This CDR3 comprises 11 residues. Germline V CDR1 and CDR2: DFQATT, SNEGSKA (reference sequence).

The V call is TRBV27, the J call TRBJ2-7; 7 bases agree with TRBD2. The V segment lost 3 bases and the J segment 5 bases; nucleotides outside the gene matches: 10. CDR1 is MNHEY, CDR2 SMNVEV, per germline (reference sequence). The length of the CDR3 is 15 residues. CDR3 DNA sequence: TGTGCCAGCAGTTTCCAAGCGGGAACCCGTCACGAGCAGTACTTC. It is translated as CASSFQAGTRHEQYF.

V is TRBV28 and J is TRBJ2-4; D call uncertain. V lost 8 bases and J 4 bases, leaving 15 bases between the germline ends. This CDR3 comprises 14 residues. Germline V gives CDR1 MDHEN, CDR2 SYDVKM. In nucleotides, the CDR3 is TGTGCCAGCGGAGACGGTCACAATAAAAACATTCAGTACTTC. Protein product: CASGDGHNKNIQYF. Together with reference TRBV28 and TRBJ2-4, the CDR3 gives the full variable domain: DVKVTQSSRYLVKRTGEKVFLECVQDMDHENMFWYRQDPGLGLRLIYFSYDVKMKEKGDIPEGYSVSREKKERFSLILESASTNQTSMYLCASGDGHNKNIQYFGAGTRLSVL.

CDR3 DNA sequence: TGCGCCAGCAGCCAAGAAGGGACGGGACTTGGGCCTGGAAACACCATATATTTT. Protein sequence: CASSQEGTGLGPGNTIYF. The rearrangement links TRBV4-3 to TRBJ1-3; D might be TRBD1 (5 bases). Germline V CDR1 and CDR2: LGHNA, YSLEER. V gave up 0 bases and J gave up 2 bases, with 17 bases separating them. This CDR3 contains 18 residues.

The chain couples TRBV18 to TRBJ1-5, with D maybe TRBD1 (5 bases). Per the germline V gene, CDR1 is KGHSH and CDR2 is LQKENI. There are 14 residues in the CDR3. The V end lost 1 base, the J end lost 5 bases, and 9 bases lay between the germline ends. As DNA, the CDR3 is TGTGCCAGCTCACCACGCCAGGGCCATCAGCCCCAGCATTTT. Its translation: CASSPRQGHQPQHF.

The CDR3 loop is CASSPGLGYQETQYF. DNA of the CDR3: TGTGCCAGCAGTCCGGGACTGGGGTACCAAGAGACCCAGTACTTC. The chain combines TRBV6-6 with TRBJ2-5; possibly TRBD2 for D (6 bases). Trimming shortened V by 5 bases and J by 0 bases, and 13 bases separated the two germline ends. Germline assignment: CDR1 MNHNY and CDR2 SVGAGI (reference sequence). This CDR3 spans 15 amino acids.

J is TRBJ2-7 and V is TRBV4-2; possible D gene TRBD1, 6 bases. This CDR3 spans 14 amino acids. Germline loops: CDR1 LGHNA, CDR2 YNFKEQ. Deletions cut 3 bases from V and 5 bases from J, with 14 bases between. CDR3 nucleotide sequence: TGTGCCAGCAGCCACCGGACAGAGAAAAACGAGCAGTACTTC. Protein product: CASSHRTEKNEQYF.

The chain links TRBV27 to TRBJ2-1; tentatively, D is TRBD2 (6 bases). This CDR3 is built from 15 residues. Germline V gene data show CDR1 as MNHEY and CDR2 as SMNVEV (reference sequence). V was cut by 2 bases and J by 2 bases, with 10 bases left in between. This chain's CDR3 is CASSLDGSPYNEQFF. The CDR3 coding sequence is TGTGCCAGCAGTTTAGACGGGAGTCCCTACAATGAGCAGTTCTTC.

The chain couples TRBV7-7 to TRBJ2-6; 8 positions match TRBD2. The CDR3 loop spans 17 amino acids. The junction had 5 bases not matched to a gene; V was cut back by 3 bases and J by 1 base. Germline-derived CDR1 and CDR2 are SSHAT and FNYEAQ (reference sequence). The CDR3 nucleotides read TGTGCCAGCAGCTTTGAGCGGGAGTATTCTGGGGCCAACGTCCTGACTTTC. This sequence encodes CASSFEREYSGANVLTF.

V gene TRBV7-6 combines with J gene TRBJ2-5; 12 positions agree with TRBD1. Gene TRBJ2-7 matches the end of the DNA better, so the J call may be wrong. CDR3 size: 15 residues. The germline CDR1 and CDR2 sequences are SGHVS and FNYEAQ. In DNA, the CDR3 is TGTGCCAGCAGCTTGTCCGGGACAGGGGGCGACGAGCAGTACTTC. Encoded protein: CASSLSGTGGDEQYF.